This T cell receptor beta chain was obtained from a study of blood T cell repertoires in COVID-19. Study information: T cells, B-cell-depleted T cells, or PBMCs supplied cDNA or gDNA.

Per germline, CDR1 LNHNV and CDR2 YYDKDF (reference sequence). The CDR3 runs 18 residues. Trimming cost V 6 bases and J 1 base; bases outside gene matches: 15. Ages ranged from about 18 to 89 years, with residence in more than 20 US areas. In assigning cohorts, the study relied on participant-reported clinical history. Source study methods: Amplification from reference gene primers served as the basis for estimated nucleated cell counts. Clones were sequenced by immunoSEQ multiplex PCR, and TCRdb holds only the in-frame ones, with some missing. The DNA was the basis for D and trimming; V, J and clone size are from that table. The sample lists a few hundred thousand clones; about 89% were seen once.

The sample was PBMCs or T cells enriched from blood (not recorded which). The TCR comes from a man in his forties who had recovered from COVID-19. V gene TRBV15 combines with J gene TRBJ2-3, with 8 bases fitting TRBD2. The CDR3 DNA follows: TGTGCCACCAGTCCCTTGGAGCGGGAGCGAAGAGGCACAGATACGCAGTATTTT. It is translated as CATSPLERERRGTDTQYF.